This TCR beta chain was profiled in a study of technical replicates of blood from a handful of donors. Sequencing was performed with immunoSEQ multiplex PCR; in TCRdb, only in-frame clones are kept and a portion is missing. In the table there are 30,000 to 40,000 clones, approximately 90% of which are singletons. V was shortened by 0 bases and J by 5 bases, with 7 bases between the two germline ends. The germline V gene has CDR1 LGHNA and CDR2 YNFKEQ. The length of the CDR3 is 13 residues. The chain is built from TRBV4-2 and TRBJ2-5; D is uncertain. Material: PBMCs. This receptor was obtained from a human donor in good health. Some clones in this sample may be carry-over from other donors' samples. CDR3 in DNA: TGTGCCAGCAGCCAAGATTCCCAGGAGACCCAGTACTTC. The encoded protein is CASSQDSQETQYF.